These 27 T cell receptor beta chains were all obtained from the same sample, sequenced in a study of T cells in tuberculosis. After thawing and overnight rest, PBMC were stained with GMM-loaded CD1B tetramer, viability dye and anti-CD3 for sorting. CD1B tetramers were loaded with Rhodococcus equi-derived C32 glucose monomycolate. Repertoires were generated with immunoSEQ multiplex PCR, while TCRdb's copy carries only in-frame clones and drops some. The data contain nearly 60,000 clones, roughly 87% of them singletons. Sequenced input: CD1b-GMM tetramer-negative cells sorted from PBMCs. These receptor sequences come from an adult woman with latent tuberculosis.

The chain employs TRBV11-2 and TRBJ2-7; perhaps TRBD2 as D (7 bases). Per the germline V gene, CDR1 is SGHAT and CDR2 is FQNNGV. Trimming stripped 4 bases from V and 0 bases from J, with 13 bases between. This CDR3 contains 15 residues. Here the CDR3 reads CASSSTGGRSYEQYF. CDR3 in DNA: TGTGCCAGCAGCTCCACGGGGGGCCGCTCCTACGAGCAGTACTTC.

This chain uses TRBV6-4 with TRBJ2-3, with 7 bases matching TRBD2. The V gene's germline CDR1 is MRHNA and CDR2 SNTAGT. The V segment lost 2 bases and the J segment 4 bases; nucleotides outside the gene matches: 3. The CDR3 consists of 14 residues. The DNA of the CDR3 is TGTGCCAGCAGTGACGGGAGCGGGGCAGATACGCAGTATTTT. Residues: CASSDGSGADTQYF.

This chain connects TRBV13 to TRBJ2-2, with TRBD2 matching over 13 bases. This CDR3 contains 17 residues. J was trimmed by 0 bases and V by 9 bases; bases with no gene match: 7. Germline V gene data show CDR1 as PRHDT and CDR2 as FYEKMQ (reference sequence). CDR3 DNA: TGTGCCAGTTCACTAGCGGGAGGGCCGTCGAACACCGGGGAGCTGTTTTTT. It specifies CASSLAGGPSNTGELFF.

The rearrangement joins TRBV7-9 to TRBJ2-3; D gene uncertain. The CDR3 covers 15 residues. Germline-derived CDR1 and CDR2 are SEHNR and FQNEAQ (reference sequence). The ends were cut back, 2 bases at V and 4 bases at J, with 13 bases in the middle. The CDR3 spells CASSLIERDADTQYF. As DNA, the CDR3 is TGTGCCAGCAGCTTAATAGAGCGAGACGCAGATACGCAGTATTTT.

This clone has only one observation. V and J are TRBV6-5 and TRBJ1-2; unclear D gene. The V and J ends lost 4 bases and 1 base respectively, with 10 bases between them. Looked up from germline, CDR1 is MNHEY and CDR2 is SVGAGI. The CDR3 is 14 amino acids. CDR3 DNA sequence: TGTGCCAGCAGTTTGGACGGAGGTAACTATGGCTACACCTTC. It codes for CASSLDGGNYGYTF.

This clone was recorded only once. The J gene is TRBJ1-4, the V gene TRBV23-1, with TRBD1 as a possible D gene (5 bases). TRBV23-1 is recorded as an ORF, its role being uncertain. V was pared by 0 bases and J by 5 bases, with 10 bases between. This CDR3 region has 15 residues. The CDR3 nucleotides read TGCGCCAGCAGTCAATCGGGGGGGTTGAATGAAAAACTGTTTTTT. Translation: CASSQSGGLNEKLFF.

The V call is TRBV30, the J call TRBJ2-2, with 7 bases matching TRBD1. The CDR3 spans 13 residues. V shed 3 bases, J shed 6 bases, and the junction held 4 bases outside the gene matches. In germline, CDR1 is GTSNPN, CDR2 SVGIG (reference sequence). The CDR3 region has the DNA TGTGCCTGGAGGGATACAGGGGCCGGGGAGCTGTTTTTT. Its translation is CAWRDTGAGELFF. The full variable domain, completed using reference TRBV30 and TRBJ2-2, is SQTIHQWPATLVQPVGSPLSLECTVEGTSNPNLYWYRQAAGRGLQLLFYSVGIGQISSEVPQNLSASRPQDRQFILSSKKLLLSDSGFYLCAWRDTGAGELFFGEGSRLTVL.

This clone showed up just once. The rearrangement uses TRBV2 and TRBJ1-1, with D maybe TRBD1 (5 bases). The CDR3 length is 13 residues. V lost 2 bases, J lost 4 bases, and 8 bases lay in between. Germline V gene lookup returns CDR1 SNHLY and CDR2 FYNNEI. The CDR3 reads CASSEWGVTEAFF. The DNA of the CDR3 is TGTGCCAGCAGTGAATGGGGGGTCACTGAAGCTTTCTTT.

A note on this clone: At the DNA level, this CDR3 is encoded by other sequences in the same sample as well. V is TRBV2 and J is TRBJ2-1; D is unresolved. The germline gives CDR1 SNHLY, CDR2 FYNNEI. There are 11 residues in the CDR3. Trimming took off 6 bases at V and 4 bases at J, with 4 bases between the two ends. CDR3 in amino acids: CASSYYNEQFF. The CDR3 region has the DNA TGTGCCAGCAGCTATTACAATGAGCAGTTCTTC.

Turning to this clone: This is likely a read error, given that the CDR3 carries no conserved phenylalanine or tryptophan at its end. The J gene is TRBJ1-5, the V gene TRBV6-5; 7 bases line up with TRBD1. The CDR3 is 13 residues long. With 9 bases clipped from V and 3 bases from J, the junction kept 5 bases outside the gene matches. Germline V gene sequence: CDR1 MNHEY, CDR2 SVGAGI. CDR3 protein: CASRQGFNQPQHL. DNA of the CDR3: TGTGCCAGTAGACAGGGTTTCAATCAGCCCCAGCATTTA.

V is TRBV19 and J is TRBJ2-1; 10 bases are shared with TRBD2. Germline CDR1 is LNHDA and CDR2 is SQIVND (reference sequence). The CDR3 extends over 15 amino acids. J was trimmed by 6 bases and V by 5 bases; bases with no gene match: 7. Written as DNA, the CDR3 is TGTGCCAGTAGTTCTCTAGCGGGGGCTCTCAATGAGCAGTTCTTC. Protein: CASSSLAGALNEQFF.

The J gene is TRBJ2-5, the V gene TRBV12-5; D is unclear. The CDR3 is 10 amino acids. V dropped 6 bases and J dropped 11 bases, with 10 bases sitting between them. In germline, CDR1 is LGHNT, CDR2 FRNRAP. The CDR3, as DNA: TGTGCTAGTGGCCTGATACGGCAGTACTTC. This gives the protein CASGLIRQYF.

The J gene is TRBJ1-1, the V gene TRBV6-6, with 9 bases matching TRBD1. V trimming: 7 bases; J trimming: 11 bases; junction bases outside the gene matches: 17. This CDR3 contains 15 residues. The germline CDR1 and CDR2 sequences are MNHNY and SVGAGI (reference sequence). The CDR3: CASNLSTGGAKRAFF. CDR3 DNA sequence: TGTGCCAGCAATCTGTCCACAGGGGGCGCAAAGAGGGCTTTCTTT.

The CDR3 DNA sequence: TGTGCCAGCGAGGACAGGAGATCCTACGAGCAGTACTTC. Its translation: CASEDRRSYEQYF. The chain has TRBV7-9 and TRBJ2-7; 7 positions agree with TRBD1. The germline V gene has CDR1 SEHNR and CDR2 FQNEAQ (reference sequence). The CDR3 consists of 13 residues. V shed 8 bases and J 1 base; nucleotides not matched to a gene: 5.

This sequence joins TRBV28 and TRBJ2-7; TRBD1 matches at 8 bases. The CDR3 covers 14 residues. The V and J ends lost 5 bases and 7 bases, in that order; junction bases with no gene match: 10. Germline V gives CDR1 MDHEN, CDR2 SYDVKM. The DNA of the CDR3 is TGTGCCAGCAGTCGAACAGGGGGGATTGAAGAGCAGTACTTC. Its translation is CASSRTGGIEEQYF.

The CDR3 protein is CASSLRGGTGLYNEQFF. For the CDR3, the DNA is TGCGCCAGCAGCCTTCGAGGTGGGACAGGACTCTACAATGAGCAGTTCTTC. This chain links TRBV4-1 with TRBJ2-1; 8 bases are shared with TRBD1. This CDR3 region has 17 residues. Losses at the gene ends were 4 bases for V and 3 bases for J; bases not matched to a gene: 11. Germline assignment: CDR1 MGHRA and CDR2 YSYEKL.

The sample holds a few counts of this clone. In DNA form, the CDR3 reads TGTGCCAGTAGGAGAGGCCAGGGGTCCTATGGCTACACCTTC. This encodes CASRRGQGSYGYTF. The chain joins TRBV19 to TRBJ1-2; D perhaps matches TRBD1 (6 bases). The CDR3 contains 14 residues. Germline V CDR1 and CDR2: LNHDA, SQIVND (reference sequence). V lost 6 bases, J lost 4 bases, and 15 bases lay in between.

The chain couples TRBV7-2 to TRBJ2-7; D is possibly TRBD1 (5 bases). V was shortened by 3 bases and J by 0 bases, with 9 bases between the two germline ends. Per germline, CDR1 SGHTA and CDR2 FQGNSA. The CDR3 runs to 14 residues. The CDR3 loop reads CASSFVRDSYEQYF. In DNA form, the CDR3 reads TGTGCCAGCAGCTTCGTCAGGGACTCCTACGAGCAGTACTTC.

The table lists this clone with a count of one. This chain links TRBV7-9 with TRBJ2-3, with 11 nucleotides matching TRBD2. The CDR3 is 15 residues long. With 6 bases clipped from V and 4 bases from J, the junction kept 6 bases outside the gene matches. Germline V gene lookup returns CDR1 SEHNR and CDR2 FQNEAQ (reference sequence). CDR3 residues: CASSLTSGVPDTQYF. The CDR3 DNA reads TGTGCCAGCAGTCTGACTAGCGGGGTCCCAGATACGCAGTATTTT.

The chain is built from TRBV30 and TRBJ1-4, with a weak D call TRBD1 (6 bases). With 3 bases removed from V and 8 bases from J, the gap between germline ends came to 16 bases. CDR3 length: 14 residues. Germline V CDR1 and CDR2: GTSNPN, SVGIG (reference sequence). The CDR3: CAWRGTTQREKLFF. The CDR3 DNA reads TGTGCCTGGAGGGGGACAACGCAACGCGAAAAACTGTTTTTT.

V gene TRBV7-9 combines with J gene TRBJ1-4, with D perhaps TRBD1 (6 bases). The germline V gene has CDR1 SEHNR and CDR2 FQNEAQ (reference sequence). This CDR3 spans 14 amino acids. V dropped 5 bases and J dropped 4 bases, with 11 bases sitting between them. The CDR3 loop reads CASSRGQFNEKLFF. Written as DNA, the CDR3 is TGTGCCAGCAGCCGAGGACAGTTTAATGAAAAACTGTTTTTT.

This CDR3 reads CANPIRAASVGSYEQYF. CDR3 in DNA: TGTGCCAACCCCATCAGGGCCGCATCAGTCGGCTCCTACGAGCAGTACTTC. This sequence joins TRBV18 and TRBJ2-7, with D tentatively TRBD1 (5 bases). Per germline, CDR1 KGHSH and CDR2 LQKENI. The CDR3 is made up of 17 amino acids. Trimming removed 10 bases at V and 0 bases at J, with 25 bases between.

V usage is TRBV28 and J usage is TRBJ2-7; the D gene is possibly TRBD1 (7 bases). The germline CDR1 and CDR2 sequences are MDHEN and SYDVKM. Trimming shortened V by 7 bases and J by 4 bases, and 17 bases separated the two germline ends. This CDR3 is built from 14 residues. The CDR3 region is CASTLKTGTYEQYF. The CDR3 DNA reads TGTGCCAGCACTCTTAAGACAGGGACTTACGAGCAGTACTTC.

The genes are TRBV7-9 and TRBJ2-2; 8 nucleotides match TRBD2. The CDR3 is 15 residues long. CDR1 is SEHNR, CDR2 FQNEAQ, per germline (reference sequence). Trimming took 5 bases from V and 7 from J; bases not matched to a gene: 9. The CDR3 loop is CASSPRTSSGGELFF. The DNA for the CDR3 is TGTGCCAGCAGCCCGAGGACTAGCTCTGGCGGGGAGCTGTTTTTT. The full variable domain, rest sourced from reference TRBV7-9 and TRBJ2-2, is DTGVSQNPRHKITKRGQNVTFRCDPISEHNRLYWYRQTLGQGPEFLTYFQNEAQLEKSRLLSDRFSAERPKGSFSTLEIQRTEQGDSAMYLCASSPRTSSGGELFFGEGSRLTVL.

In DNA, the CDR3 is TGTGCCAGCAGCATACACCCCGGGGGTGGCGCTGAAGCTTTCTTT. This codes for CASSIHPGGGAEAFF. V and J are TRBV7-3 and TRBJ1-1, with D tentatively TRBD1 (5 bases). CDR1 and CDR2 (germline): SGHTA, FQGTGA. V was shortened by 5 bases and J by 6 bases, with 19 bases between the two germline ends. The CDR3 spans 15 residues.

The chain uses TRBV7-2 and TRBJ2-7, with 10 nucleotides matching TRBD2. The CDR3 totals 18 residues. The ends lost 5 bases at V and 3 bases at J; junction bases unmatched: 16. CDR1 is SGHTA and CDR2 is FQGNSA in the germline V gene. The CDR3 loop is CASSPLAGVDFLNYEQYF. CDR3 nucleotides: TGTGCCAGCAGCCCCCTAGCGGGAGTTGATTTTTTGAACTACGAGCAGTACTTC. The whole variable domain, filled in from reference TRBV7-2 and TRBJ2-7, reads GAGVSQSPSNKVTEKGKDVELRCDPISGHTALYWYRQSLGQGLEFLIYFQGNSAPDKSGLPSDRFSAERTGGSVSTLTIQRTQQEDSAVYLCASSPLAGVDFLNYEQYFGPGTRLTVT.

This chain links TRBV6-5 with TRBJ1-5; 7 positions match TRBD1. The V gene's germline CDR1 is MNHEY and CDR2 SVGAGI. J was trimmed by 5 bases and V by 0 bases; bases with no gene match: 4. The CDR3 spans 15 residues. CDR3 residues: CASSYSTGSDQPQHF. CDR3 coding DNA: TGTGCCAGCAGTTACTCGACAGGGTCTGATCAGCCCCAGCATTTT.